The 7 T cell receptor beta chains presented below share a single source sample, sequenced in a study of T cell repertoires in ileal Crohn's disease. Generated by immunoSEQ multiplex PCR, the TCRdb table keeps only in-frame clones and is missing some. The repertoire holds more than 4,000 clones, around nine tenths seen once, with roughly 4% in the top ten. The time point is: proximal margin of the surgical specimen (macroscopically non-inflamed). Sequencing used ileal tissue. The receptors derive from an adult with Crohn's disease.

Notes on this clone: Mismatch with germline at one junction end may stem from a read error. The rearrangement links TRBV6-5 to TRBJ1-4; no reliable D call. The germline CDR1 and CDR2 sequences are MNHEY and SVGAGI. This CDR3 region has 14 residues. The CDR3 DNA reads TGCGCCAGCAGTGTCTCGACTCCTAATGAAAAACTGTTTTTT. Its translation is CASSVSTPNEKLFF.

This chain links TRBV15 with TRBJ1-1; D is unclear. CDR3 length equals 13 residues. From germline, CDR1 is LNHNV and CDR2 YYDKDF (reference sequence). V lost 2 bases and J lost 0, with 4 bases in between. The CDR3 sequence is CATSRSLNTEAFF. CDR3 bases: TGTGCCACCAGCAGAAGTTTGAACACTGAAGCTTTCTTT. Full variable domain (outside the CDR3, taken from reference TRBV15 and TRBJ1-1): DAMVIQNPRYQVTQFGKPVTLSCSQTLNHNVMYWYQQKSSQAPKLLFHYYDKDFNNEADTPDNFQSRRPNTSFCFLDIRSPGLGDTAMYLCATSRSLNTEAFFGQGTRLTVV.

A few counts support this clone. J is TRBJ2-5 and V is TRBV7-2; perhaps TRBD2 as D (6 bases). The germline CDR1 and CDR2 sequences are SGHTA and FQGNSA. The ends were cut back, 6 bases at V and 0 bases at J, with 14 bases in the middle. The CDR3 is 15 amino acids. In DNA form, the CDR3 reads TGTGCCAGCAGTTGGGTAGCGGCCAACCAAGAGACCCAGTACTTC. Translated: CASSWVAANQETQYF.

This clone was found once. The chain employs TRBV7-9 and TRBJ2-7; TRBD2 aligns across 7 bases. The germline V gene has CDR1 SEHNR and CDR2 FQNEAQ (reference sequence). The CDR3 contains 15 residues. The V segment lost 4 bases and the J segment 10 bases; nucleotides outside the gene matches: 16. The CDR3 is CASSSQAAGPGEQYF. The CDR3, as DNA: TGTGCCAGCAGCTCCCAGGCAGCGGGGCCTGGAGAACAGTACTTC.

A few counts support this clone. The rearrangement uses TRBV11-2 and TRBJ1-1, with D unresolved. Trimming took 4 bases from V and 5 from J, leaving 14 bases between them. Germline CDR1 SGHAT, CDR2 FQNNGV. This CDR3 has 14 amino acids. CDR3 bases: TGTGCCAGCAGCTCCTTTTGGGTACCAACTGAAGCTTTCTTT. Translation gives CASSSFWVPTEAFF.

The chain has TRBV7-6 and TRBJ2-1; D is unclear. The V gene's germline CDR1 is SGHVS and CDR2 FNYEAQ. Trimming took 4 bases from V and 10 from J, leaving 14 bases between them. The CDR3 is 13 amino acids. This CDR3 reads CASSSDPAGEQFF. Written as DNA, the CDR3 is TGTGCCAGCAGCTCAGACCCTGCTGGGGAGCAGTTCTTC.

This sequence joins TRBV2 and TRBJ2-7, with D possibly matching TRBD1 (5 bases). The V end was cut by 5 bases, the J end by 7 bases, with 18 bases between. The CDR3 contains 14 residues. In germline, CDR1 is SNHLY, CDR2 FYNNEI. CDR3 DNA: TGTGCCAGCAGTAGTCTAGGGGCCCGTGGGGAGCAGTACTTC. Residues: CASSSLGARGEQYF.